This T cell receptor (beta chain) appears in the sequencing data of a study of T cells in localized non-small cell lung cancer. The CDR3 extends over 14 amino acids. Per germline, CDR1 MRHNA and CDR2 SNTAGT. The germline V and J ends were trimmed by 2 bases and 3 bases, with 7 bases remaining between them. This clone was recorded a few times. Clones were sequenced by immunoSEQ multiplex PCR, and TCRdb holds only the in-frame ones, with some missing. The data contain approximately 50,000 clones, roughly nine tenths of them singletons. Sample: PBMCs, taken before any cancer treatment. This sequence was found in a man aged 35 to 69 with stage II lung adenocarcinoma. The chain links TRBV6-4 to TRBJ2-2; tentatively, D is TRBD1 (5 bases). The CDR3 region is CASSDRGDTGELFF. DNA for the CDR3: TGTGCCAGCAGTGACAGGGGCGACACCGGGGAGCTGTTTTTT.